The source of this T cell receptor (beta chain) is a study of T cell responses to AZD1222 COVID-19 vaccine. On the study more broadly: Samples with a second dose at about 4 or about 12 weeks were pooled together.

The V gene end was trimmed by 4 bases and the J gene end by 7 bases; junction bases not matched to a gene: 14. Looked up from germline, CDR1 is SGHTA and CDR2 is FQGTGA. CDR3 length: 16 residues. Measured with immunoSEQ multiplex PCR; TCRdb has only the in-frame clones, and not every one. The sample consists of 140,000 to 150,000 clones, approximately 90% of them appearing once. On this clone itself: The antigen is unknown.

Study results and limitations: Among the donors, most were white British and more were female, and clonal diversity was possibly underestimated. Reports say nearly half of spike-specific TCRs go after unmutated variant regions. Spike-specific TCR repertoires showed rising breadth and depth after two AZD1222 doses.

V gene TRBV7-3 combines with J gene TRBJ1-2; 8 positions match TRBD1. The sample was peripheral blood, taken on day 0 of AZD1222 vaccination. The clonotype comes from an adult in good health. CDR3 region: CASSSTGVGSAIGYTF. The CDR3 DNA is TGTGCCAGCAGCTCGACAGGGGTGGGATCAGCTATTGGCTACACCTTC. The full variable domain, rest sourced from reference TRBV7-3 and TRBJ1-2, is GAGVSQTPSNKVTEKGKYVELRCDPISGHTALYWYRQSLGQGPEFLIYFQGTGAADDSGLPNDRFFAVRPEGSVSTLKIQRTERGDSAVYLCASSSTGVGSAIGYTFGSGTRLTVV.